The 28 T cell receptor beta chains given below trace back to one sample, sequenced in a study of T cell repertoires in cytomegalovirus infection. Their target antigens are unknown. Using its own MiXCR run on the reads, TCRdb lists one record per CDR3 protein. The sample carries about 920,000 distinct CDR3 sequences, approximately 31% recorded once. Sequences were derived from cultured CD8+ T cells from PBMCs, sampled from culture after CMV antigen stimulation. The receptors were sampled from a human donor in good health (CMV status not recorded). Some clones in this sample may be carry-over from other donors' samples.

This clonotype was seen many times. The CDR3 DNA is TGTGCCAGCAGCTCGACAAGCTCCTATAATTCACCCCTCCACTTT. Protein sequence: CASSSTSSYNSPLHF. V and J are TRBV7-6 and TRBJ1-6; D is undetermined. The germline CDR1 and CDR2 sequences are SGHVS and FNYEAQ. CDR3 size: 15 residues. With 4 bases removed from V and 0 bases from J, the gap between germline ends came to 7 bases.

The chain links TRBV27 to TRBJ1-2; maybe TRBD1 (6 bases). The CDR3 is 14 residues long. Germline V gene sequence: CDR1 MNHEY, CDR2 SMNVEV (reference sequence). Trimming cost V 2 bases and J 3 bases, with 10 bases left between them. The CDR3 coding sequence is TGTGCCAGCAGTTTAGGGGGCTCCCACTATGGCTACACCTTC. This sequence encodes CASSLGGSHYGYTF.

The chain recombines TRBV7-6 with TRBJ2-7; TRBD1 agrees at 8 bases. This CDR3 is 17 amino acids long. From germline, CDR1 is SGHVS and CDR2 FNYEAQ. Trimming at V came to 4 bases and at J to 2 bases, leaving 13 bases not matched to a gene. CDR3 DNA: TGTGCCAGCAGCTCGACTCCTCCGGGACAGGTCACCTACGAGCAGTACTTC. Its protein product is CASSSTPPGQVTYEQYF. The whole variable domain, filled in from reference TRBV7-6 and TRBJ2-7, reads GAGVSQSPRYKVTKRGQDVALRCDPISGHVSLYWYRQALGQGPEFLTYFNYEAQQDKSGLPNDRFSAERPEGSISTLTIQRTEQRDSAMYRCASSSTPPGQVTYEQYFGPGTRLTVT.

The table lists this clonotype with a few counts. In nucleotides, the CDR3 is TGTGCCAGCAGCCCCGAGGCGTCCATGAACACTGAAGCTTTCTTT. Its protein product is CASSPEASMNTEAFF. The chain is built from TRBV7-6 and TRBJ1-1; no firm D call. Trimming removed 5 bases from V and 0 bases from J, with 13 bases in between. The germline CDR1 and CDR2 sequences are SGHVS and FNYEAQ. The CDR3 totals 15 residues.

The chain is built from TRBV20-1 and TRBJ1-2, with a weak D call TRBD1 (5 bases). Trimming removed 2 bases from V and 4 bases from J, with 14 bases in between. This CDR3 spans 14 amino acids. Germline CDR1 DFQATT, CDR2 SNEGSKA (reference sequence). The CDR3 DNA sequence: TGCAGTGCTAGACTACGGGGCCAGGGCTATGGCTACACCTTC. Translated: CSARLRGQGYGYTF.

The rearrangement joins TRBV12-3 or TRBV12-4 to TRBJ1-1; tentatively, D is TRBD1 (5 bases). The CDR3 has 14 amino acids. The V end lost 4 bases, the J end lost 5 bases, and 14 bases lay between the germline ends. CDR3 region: CASSWQGSQTEAFF. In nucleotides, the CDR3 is TGTGCCAGCAGTTGGCAGGGCAGTCAGACTGAAGCTTTCTTT.

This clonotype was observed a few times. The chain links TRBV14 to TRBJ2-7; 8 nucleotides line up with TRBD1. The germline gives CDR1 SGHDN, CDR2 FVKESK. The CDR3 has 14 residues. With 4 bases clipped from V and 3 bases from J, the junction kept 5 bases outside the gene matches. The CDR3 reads CASSRTGRNYEQYF. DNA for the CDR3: TGTGCCAGCAGCCGGACAGGGAGGAACTACGAGCAGTACTTC.

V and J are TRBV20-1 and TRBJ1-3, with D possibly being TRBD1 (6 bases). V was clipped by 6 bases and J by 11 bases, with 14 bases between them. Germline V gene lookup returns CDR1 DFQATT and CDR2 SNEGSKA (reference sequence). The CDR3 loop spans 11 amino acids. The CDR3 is CSARTEGSIYF. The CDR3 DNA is TGCAGTGCCAGGACAGAAGGATCCATATATTTT.

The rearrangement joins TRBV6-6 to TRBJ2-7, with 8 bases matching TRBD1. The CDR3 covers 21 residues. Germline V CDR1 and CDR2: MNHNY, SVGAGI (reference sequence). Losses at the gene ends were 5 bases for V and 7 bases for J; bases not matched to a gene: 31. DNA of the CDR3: TGTGCCAGCAGTGAGATTACCGACAGGGGCCGCCGAAACCCCCCTATTTGGGAGCAGTACTTC. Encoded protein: CASSEITDRGRRNPPIWEQYF.

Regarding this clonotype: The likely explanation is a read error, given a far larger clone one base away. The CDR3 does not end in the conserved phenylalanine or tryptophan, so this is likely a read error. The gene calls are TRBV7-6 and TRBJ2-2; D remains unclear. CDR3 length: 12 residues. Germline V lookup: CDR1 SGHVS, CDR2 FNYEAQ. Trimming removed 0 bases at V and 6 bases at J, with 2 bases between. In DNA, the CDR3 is TGTGCCAGCAGCTTAGCGGCCGGGGAGCTGTTTCTT. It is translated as CASSLAAGELFL.

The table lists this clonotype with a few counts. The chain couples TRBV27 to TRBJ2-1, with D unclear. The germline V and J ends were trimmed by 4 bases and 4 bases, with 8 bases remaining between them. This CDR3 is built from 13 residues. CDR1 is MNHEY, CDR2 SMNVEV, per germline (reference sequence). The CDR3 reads CASSSIRYNEQFF. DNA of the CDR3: TGTGCCAGCAGTTCTATCCGGTACAATGAGCAGTTCTTC.

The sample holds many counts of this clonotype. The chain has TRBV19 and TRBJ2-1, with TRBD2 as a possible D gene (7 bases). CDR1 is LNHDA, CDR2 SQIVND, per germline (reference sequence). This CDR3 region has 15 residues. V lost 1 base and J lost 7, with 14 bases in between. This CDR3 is CASSIAGGRLNEQFF. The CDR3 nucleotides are TGTGCCAGTAGTATAGCCGGGGGGCGCTTAAATGAGCAGTTCTTC.

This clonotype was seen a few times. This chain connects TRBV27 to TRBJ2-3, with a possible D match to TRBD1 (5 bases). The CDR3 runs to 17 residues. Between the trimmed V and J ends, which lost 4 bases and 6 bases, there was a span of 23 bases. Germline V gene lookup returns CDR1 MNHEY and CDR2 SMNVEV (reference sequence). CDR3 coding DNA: TGTGCCAGCAGTTCACCGTCGAGCAGGGCTCTAAGGGATACGCAGTATTTT. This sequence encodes CASSSPSSRALRDTQYF.

The CDR3 coding sequence is TGTGCCAGTAGTATGGGACAGGGGGCTGGGAATGAGCAGTTCTTC. Translated: CASSMGQGAGNEQFF. The chain recombines TRBV19 with TRBJ2-1, with 12 positions matching TRBD1. The length of the CDR3 is 15 residues. Losses at the gene ends were 3 bases for V and 7 bases for J; bases not matched to a gene: 4. The germline V gene has CDR1 LNHDA and CDR2 SQIVND (reference sequence).

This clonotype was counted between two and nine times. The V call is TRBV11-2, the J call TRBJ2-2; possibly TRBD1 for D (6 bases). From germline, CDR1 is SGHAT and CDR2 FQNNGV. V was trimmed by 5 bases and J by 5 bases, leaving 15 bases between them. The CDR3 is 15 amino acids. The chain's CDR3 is CASSPPGVKTGELFF. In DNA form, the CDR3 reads TGTGCCAGCAGCCCGCCAGGGGTAAAGACCGGGGAGCTGTTTTTT.

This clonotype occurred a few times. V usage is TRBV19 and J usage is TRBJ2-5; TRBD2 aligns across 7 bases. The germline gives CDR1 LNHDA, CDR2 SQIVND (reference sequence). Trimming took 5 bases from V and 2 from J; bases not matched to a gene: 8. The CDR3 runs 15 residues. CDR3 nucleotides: TGTGCCAGTAGTCCCTCGGGCGGGGGACAAGAGACCCAGTACTTC. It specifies CASSPSGGGQETQYF.

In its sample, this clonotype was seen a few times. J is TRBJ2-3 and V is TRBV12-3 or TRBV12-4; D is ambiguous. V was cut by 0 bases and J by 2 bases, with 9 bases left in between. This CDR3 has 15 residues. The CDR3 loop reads CASSLAYSYTDTQYF. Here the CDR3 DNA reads TGTGCCAGCAGTTTAGCTTACTCATACACAGATACGCAGTATTTT.

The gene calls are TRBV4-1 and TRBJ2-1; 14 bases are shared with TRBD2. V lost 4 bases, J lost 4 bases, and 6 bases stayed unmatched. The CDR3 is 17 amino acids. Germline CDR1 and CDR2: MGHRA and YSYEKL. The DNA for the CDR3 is TGCGCCAGCAGCCCTCGGACTAGCGGGGGGAGTTACAATGAGCAGTTCTTC. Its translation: CASSPRTSGGSYNEQFF.

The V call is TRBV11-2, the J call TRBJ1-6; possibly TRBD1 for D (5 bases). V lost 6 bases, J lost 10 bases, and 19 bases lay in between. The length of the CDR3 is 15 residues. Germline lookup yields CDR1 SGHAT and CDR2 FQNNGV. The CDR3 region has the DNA TGTGCCAGCAGTTGGGACGGGAGCCAAACCTCACCCCTCCACTTT. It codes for CASSWDGSQTSPLHF.

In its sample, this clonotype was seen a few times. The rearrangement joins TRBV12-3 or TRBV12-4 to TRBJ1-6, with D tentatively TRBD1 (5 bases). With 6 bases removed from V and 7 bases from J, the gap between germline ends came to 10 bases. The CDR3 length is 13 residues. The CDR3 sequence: CASSPTDNSPLHF. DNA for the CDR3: TGTGCCAGCAGCCCGACAGACAATTCACCCCTCCACTTT.

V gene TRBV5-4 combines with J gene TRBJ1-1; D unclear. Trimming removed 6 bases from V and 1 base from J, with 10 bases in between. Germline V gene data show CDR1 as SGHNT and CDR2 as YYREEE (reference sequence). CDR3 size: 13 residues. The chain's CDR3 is CASMGQKNTEAFF. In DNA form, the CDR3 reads TGTGCCAGCATGGGCCAGAAGAACACTGAAGCTTTCTTT. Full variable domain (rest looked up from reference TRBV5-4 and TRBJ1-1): ETGVTQSPTHLIKTRGQQVTLRCSSQSGHNTVSWYQQALGQGPQFIFQYYREEENGRGNFPPRFSGLQFPNYSSELNVNALELDDSALYLCASMGQKNTEAFFGQGTRLTVV.

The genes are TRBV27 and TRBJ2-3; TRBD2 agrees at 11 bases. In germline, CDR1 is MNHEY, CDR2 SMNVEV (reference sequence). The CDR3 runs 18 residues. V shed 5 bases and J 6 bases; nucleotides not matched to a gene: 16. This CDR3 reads CASSQFRGSGGVTDTQYF. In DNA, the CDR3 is TGTGCCAGCAGTCAATTTCGAGGTAGCGGGGGGGTCACCGATACGCAGTATTTT.

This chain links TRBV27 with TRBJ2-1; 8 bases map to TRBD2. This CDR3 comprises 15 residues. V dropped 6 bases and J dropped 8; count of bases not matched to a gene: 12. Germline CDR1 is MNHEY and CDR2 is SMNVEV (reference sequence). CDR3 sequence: CASSKKPGLGHEQFF. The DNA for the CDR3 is TGTGCCAGCAGCAAGAAACCGGGACTAGGACATGAGCAGTTCTTC.

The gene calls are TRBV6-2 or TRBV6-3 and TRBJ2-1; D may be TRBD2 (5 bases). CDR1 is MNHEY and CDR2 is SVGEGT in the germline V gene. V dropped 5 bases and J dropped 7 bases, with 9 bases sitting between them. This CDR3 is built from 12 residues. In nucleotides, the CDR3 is TGTGCCAGCAGTATAGCGACGAATGAGCAGTTCTTC. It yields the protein CASSIATNEQFF.

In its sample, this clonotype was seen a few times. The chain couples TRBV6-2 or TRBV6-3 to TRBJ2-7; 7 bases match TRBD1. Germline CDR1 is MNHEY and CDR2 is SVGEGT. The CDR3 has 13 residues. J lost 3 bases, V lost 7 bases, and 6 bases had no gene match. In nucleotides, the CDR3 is TGTGCCAGCACGGCGGACAGGTTCTACGAGCAGTACGTC. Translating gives CASTADRFYEQYV.

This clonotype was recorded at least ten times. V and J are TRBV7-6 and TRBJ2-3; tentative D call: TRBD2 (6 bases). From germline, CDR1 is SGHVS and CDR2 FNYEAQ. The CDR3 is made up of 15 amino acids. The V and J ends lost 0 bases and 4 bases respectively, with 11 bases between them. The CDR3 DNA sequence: TGTGCCAGCAGCTTAGCGGGGGGATACGCAGATACGCAGTATTTT. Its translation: CASSLAGGYADTQYF.

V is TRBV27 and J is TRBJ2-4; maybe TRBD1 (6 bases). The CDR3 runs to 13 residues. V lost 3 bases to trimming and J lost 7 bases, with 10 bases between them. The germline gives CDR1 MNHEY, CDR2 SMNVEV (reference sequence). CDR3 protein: CASSFGQGNIQYF. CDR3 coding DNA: TGTGCCAGCAGTTTCGGGCAGGGGAACATTCAGTACTTC.

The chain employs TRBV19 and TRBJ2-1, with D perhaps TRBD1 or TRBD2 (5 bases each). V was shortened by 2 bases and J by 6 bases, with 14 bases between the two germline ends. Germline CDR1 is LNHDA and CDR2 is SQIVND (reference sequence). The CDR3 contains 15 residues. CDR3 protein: CASSIRGEKANEQFF. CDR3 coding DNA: TGTGCCAGTAGTATAAGGGGAGAGAAGGCCAATGAGCAGTTCTTC.